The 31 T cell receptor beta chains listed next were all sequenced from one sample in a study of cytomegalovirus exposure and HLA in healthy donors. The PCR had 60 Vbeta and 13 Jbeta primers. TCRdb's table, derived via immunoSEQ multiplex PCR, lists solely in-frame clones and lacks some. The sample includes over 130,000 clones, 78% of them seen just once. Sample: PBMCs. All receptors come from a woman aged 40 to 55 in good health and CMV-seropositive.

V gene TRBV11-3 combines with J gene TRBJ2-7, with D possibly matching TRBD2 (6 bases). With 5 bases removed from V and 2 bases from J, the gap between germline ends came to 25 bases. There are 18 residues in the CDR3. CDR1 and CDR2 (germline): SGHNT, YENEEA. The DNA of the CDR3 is TGTGCCAGCAGCACTAGCTCTGGGGCTCAACAGGATCCCTACGAGCAGTACTTC. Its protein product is CASSTSSGAQQDPYEQYF.

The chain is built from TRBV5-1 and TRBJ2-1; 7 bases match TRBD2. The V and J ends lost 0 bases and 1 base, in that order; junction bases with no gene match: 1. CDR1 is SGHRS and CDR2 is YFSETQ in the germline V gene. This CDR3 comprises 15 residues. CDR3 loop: CASSLGLASYNEQFF. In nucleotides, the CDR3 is TGCGCCAGCAGCTTGGGACTAGCATCCTACAATGAGCAGTTCTTC.

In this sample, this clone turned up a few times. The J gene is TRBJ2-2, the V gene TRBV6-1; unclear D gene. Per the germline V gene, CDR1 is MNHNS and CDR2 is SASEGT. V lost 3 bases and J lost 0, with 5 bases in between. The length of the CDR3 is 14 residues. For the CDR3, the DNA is TGTGCCAGCAGTGACCCGTCGAACACCGGGGAGCTGTTTTTT. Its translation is CASSDPSNTGELFF.

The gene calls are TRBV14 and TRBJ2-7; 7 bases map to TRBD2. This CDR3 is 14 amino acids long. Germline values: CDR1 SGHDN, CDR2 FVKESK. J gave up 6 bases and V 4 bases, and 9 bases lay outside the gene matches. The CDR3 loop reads CASSLGLGFSEQYF. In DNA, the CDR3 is TGTGCCAGCAGCCTTGGACTAGGATTCTCCGAGCAGTACTTC.

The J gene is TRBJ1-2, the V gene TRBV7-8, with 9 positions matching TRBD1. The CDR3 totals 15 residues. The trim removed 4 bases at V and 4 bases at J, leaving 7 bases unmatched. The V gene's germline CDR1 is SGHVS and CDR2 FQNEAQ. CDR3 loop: CASSSEDRGIYGYTF. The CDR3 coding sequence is TGTGCCAGCAGCTCAGAGGACAGGGGAATCTATGGCTACACCTTC.

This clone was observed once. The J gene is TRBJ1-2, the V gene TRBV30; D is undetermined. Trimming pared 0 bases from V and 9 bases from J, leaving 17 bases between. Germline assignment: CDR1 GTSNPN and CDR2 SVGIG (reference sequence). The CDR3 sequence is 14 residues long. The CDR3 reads CAWSVTVSTRSYTF. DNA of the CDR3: TGTGCCTGGAGTGTAACGGTGTCAACGAGGAGCTACACCTTC.

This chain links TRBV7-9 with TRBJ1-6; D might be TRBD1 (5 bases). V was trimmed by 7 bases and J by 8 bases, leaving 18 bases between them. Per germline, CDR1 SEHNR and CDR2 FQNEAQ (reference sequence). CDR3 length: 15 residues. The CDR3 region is CASTPAGTGYSPLHF. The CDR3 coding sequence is TGTGCCAGCACCCCAGCCGGGACTGGTTATTCACCCCTCCACTTT.

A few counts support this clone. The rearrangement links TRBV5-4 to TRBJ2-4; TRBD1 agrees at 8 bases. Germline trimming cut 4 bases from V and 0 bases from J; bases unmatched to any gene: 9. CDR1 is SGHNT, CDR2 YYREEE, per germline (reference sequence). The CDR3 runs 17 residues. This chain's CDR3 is CASSGQTGVPAKNIQYF. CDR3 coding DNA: TGTGCCAGCAGCGGCCAGACAGGGGTCCCAGCCAAAAACATTCAGTACTTC.

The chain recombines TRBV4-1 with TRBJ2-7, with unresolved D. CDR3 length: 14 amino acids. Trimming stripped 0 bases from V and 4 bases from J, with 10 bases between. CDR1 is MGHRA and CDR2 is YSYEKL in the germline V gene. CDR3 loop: CASSQDAGRYEQYF. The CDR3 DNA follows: TGCGCCAGCAGCCAAGACGCCGGTCGGTACGAGCAGTACTTC.

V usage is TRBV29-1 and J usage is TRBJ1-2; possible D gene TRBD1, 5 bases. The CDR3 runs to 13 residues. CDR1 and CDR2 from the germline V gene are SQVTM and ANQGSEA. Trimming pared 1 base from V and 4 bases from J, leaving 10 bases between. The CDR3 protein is CSVEGRGGYGYTF. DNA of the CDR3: TGCAGCGTTGAAGGGAGGGGAGGCTATGGCTACACCTTC.

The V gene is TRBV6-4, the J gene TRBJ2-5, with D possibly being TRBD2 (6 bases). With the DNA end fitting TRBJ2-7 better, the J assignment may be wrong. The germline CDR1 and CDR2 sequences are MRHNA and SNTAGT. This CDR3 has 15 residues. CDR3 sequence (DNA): TGTGCCAGCAGTGACTCCTTCGGGGGATTCTACGAGCAGTACTTC. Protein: CASSDSFGGFYEQYF.

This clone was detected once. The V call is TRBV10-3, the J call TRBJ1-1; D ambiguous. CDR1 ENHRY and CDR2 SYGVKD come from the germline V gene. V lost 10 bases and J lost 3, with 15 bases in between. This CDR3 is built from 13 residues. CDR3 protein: CATFRSEDTEAFF. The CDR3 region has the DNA TGTGCCACCTTCAGATCAGAGGACACTGAAGCTTTCTTT.

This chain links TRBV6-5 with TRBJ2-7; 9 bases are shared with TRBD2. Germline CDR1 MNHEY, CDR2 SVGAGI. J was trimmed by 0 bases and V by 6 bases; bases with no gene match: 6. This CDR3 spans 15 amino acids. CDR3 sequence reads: CASSPSGTHSYEQYF. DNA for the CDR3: TGTGCCAGCAGCCCTAGCGGGACCCACTCCTACGAGCAGTACTTC.

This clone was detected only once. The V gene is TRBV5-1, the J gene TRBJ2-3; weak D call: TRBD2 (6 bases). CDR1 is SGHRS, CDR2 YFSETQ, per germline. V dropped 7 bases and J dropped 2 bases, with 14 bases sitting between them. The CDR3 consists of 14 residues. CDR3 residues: CASRGSQPTDTQYF. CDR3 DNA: TGCGCCAGCCGGGGGAGCCAACCCACAGATACGCAGTATTTT.

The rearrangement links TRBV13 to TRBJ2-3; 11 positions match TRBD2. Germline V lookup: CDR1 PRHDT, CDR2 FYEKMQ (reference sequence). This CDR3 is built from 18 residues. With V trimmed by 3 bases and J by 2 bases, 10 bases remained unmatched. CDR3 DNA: TGTGCCAGCAGCTTGCTGGGACTAGCGGATCGCTACACAGATACGCAGTATTTT. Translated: CASSLLGLADRYTDTQYF.

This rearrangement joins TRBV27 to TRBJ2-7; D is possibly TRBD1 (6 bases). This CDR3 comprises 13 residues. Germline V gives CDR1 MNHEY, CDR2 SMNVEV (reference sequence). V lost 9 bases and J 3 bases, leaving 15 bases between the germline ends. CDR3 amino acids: CASRTVNSYEQYF. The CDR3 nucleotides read TGTGCCAGTAGGACAGTTAATAGCTACGAGCAGTACTTC.

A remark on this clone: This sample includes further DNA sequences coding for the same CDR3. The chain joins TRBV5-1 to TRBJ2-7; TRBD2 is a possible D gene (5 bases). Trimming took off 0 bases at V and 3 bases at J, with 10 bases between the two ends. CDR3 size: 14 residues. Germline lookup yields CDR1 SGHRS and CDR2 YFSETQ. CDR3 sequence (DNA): TGCGCCAGCAGCTTGGATCCTAGCAGCTACGAGCAGTACTTC. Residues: CASSLDPSSYEQYF. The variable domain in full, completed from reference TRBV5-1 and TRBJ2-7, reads KAGVTQTPRYLIKTRGQQVTLSCSPISGHRSVSWYQQTPGQGLQFLFEYFSETQRNKGNFPGRFSGRQFSNSRSEMNVSTLELGDSALYLCASSLDPSSYEQYFGPGTRLTVT.

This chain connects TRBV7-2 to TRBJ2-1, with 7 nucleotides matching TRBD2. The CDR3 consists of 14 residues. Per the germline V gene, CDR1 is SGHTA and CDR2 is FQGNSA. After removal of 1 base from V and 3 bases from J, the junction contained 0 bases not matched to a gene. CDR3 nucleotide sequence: TGTGCCAGCAGCTTAGGGACTAGCTACAATGAGCAGTTCTTC. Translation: CASSLGTSYNEQFF. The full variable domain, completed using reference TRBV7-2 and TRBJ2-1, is GAGVSQSPSNKVTEKGKDVELRCDPISGHTALYWYRQSLGQGLEFLIYFQGNSAPDKSGLPSDRFSAERTGGSVSTLTIQRTQQEDSAVYLCASSLGTSYNEQFFGPGTRLTVL.

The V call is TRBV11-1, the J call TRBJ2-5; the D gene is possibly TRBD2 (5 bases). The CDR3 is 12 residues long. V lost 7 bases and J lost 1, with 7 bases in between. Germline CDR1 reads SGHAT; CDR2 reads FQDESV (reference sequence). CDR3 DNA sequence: TGTGCCAGCACCCGGGGCCAAGAGACCCAGTACTTC. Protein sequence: CASTRGQETQYF.

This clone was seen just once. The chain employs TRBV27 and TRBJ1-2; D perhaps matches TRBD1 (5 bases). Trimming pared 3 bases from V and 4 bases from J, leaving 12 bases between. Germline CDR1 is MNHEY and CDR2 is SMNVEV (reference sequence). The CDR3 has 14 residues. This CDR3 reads CASSFRQSPYGYTF. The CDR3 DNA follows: TGTGCCAGCAGTTTTCGACAGTCCCCCTATGGCTACACCTTC.

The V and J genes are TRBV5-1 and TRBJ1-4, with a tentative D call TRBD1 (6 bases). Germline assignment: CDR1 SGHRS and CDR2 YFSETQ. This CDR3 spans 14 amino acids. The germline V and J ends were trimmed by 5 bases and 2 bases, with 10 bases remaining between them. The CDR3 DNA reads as TGCGCCAGCAGAAGGGGGTTCACTAATGAAAAACTGTTTTTT. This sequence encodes CASRRGFTNEKLFF. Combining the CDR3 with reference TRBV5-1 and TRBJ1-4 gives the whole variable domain KAGVTQTPRYLIKTRGQQVTLSCSPISGHRSVSWYQQTPGQGLQFLFEYFSETQRNKGNFPGRFSGRQFSNSRSEMNVSTLELGDSALYLCASRRGFTNEKLFFGSGTQLSVL.

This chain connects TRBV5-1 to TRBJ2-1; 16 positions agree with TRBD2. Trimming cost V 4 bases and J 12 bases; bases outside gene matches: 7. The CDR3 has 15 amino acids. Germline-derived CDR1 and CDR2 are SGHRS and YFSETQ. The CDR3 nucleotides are TGCGCCAGCAGCCCGGGACTAGCGGGAGGGCCAGGGCAGTTCTTC. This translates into CASSPGLAGGPGQFF.

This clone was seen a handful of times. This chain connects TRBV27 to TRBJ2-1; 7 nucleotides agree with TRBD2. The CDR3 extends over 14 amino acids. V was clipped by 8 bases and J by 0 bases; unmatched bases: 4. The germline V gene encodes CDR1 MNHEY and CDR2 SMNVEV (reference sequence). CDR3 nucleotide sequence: TGTGCCAGCCAAGCGGGGAGCTCCTACAATGAGCAGTTCTTC. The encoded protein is CASQAGSSYNEQFF.

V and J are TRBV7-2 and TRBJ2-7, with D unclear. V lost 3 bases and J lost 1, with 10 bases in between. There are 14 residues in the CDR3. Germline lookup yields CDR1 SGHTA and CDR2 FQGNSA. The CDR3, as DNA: TGTGCCAGCAGCTTTTCGACTCTTTCCTACGAGCAGTACTTC. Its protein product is CASSFSTLSYEQYF.

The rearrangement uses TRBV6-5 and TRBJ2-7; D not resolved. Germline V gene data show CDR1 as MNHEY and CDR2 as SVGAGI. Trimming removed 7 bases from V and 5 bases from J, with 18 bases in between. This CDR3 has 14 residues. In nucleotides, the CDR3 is TGTGCCAGCAAGGAATTCATGGGCGCTGACGAGCAGTACTTC. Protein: CASKEFMGADEQYF.

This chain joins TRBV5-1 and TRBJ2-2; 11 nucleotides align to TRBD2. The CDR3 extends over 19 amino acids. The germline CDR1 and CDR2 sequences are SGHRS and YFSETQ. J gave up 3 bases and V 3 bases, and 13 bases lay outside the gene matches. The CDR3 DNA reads TGCGCCAGCAGCTACCGCAGGGAAGGGACTAGCGGCTACACCGGGGAGCTGTTTTTT. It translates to CASSYRREGTSGYTGELFF.

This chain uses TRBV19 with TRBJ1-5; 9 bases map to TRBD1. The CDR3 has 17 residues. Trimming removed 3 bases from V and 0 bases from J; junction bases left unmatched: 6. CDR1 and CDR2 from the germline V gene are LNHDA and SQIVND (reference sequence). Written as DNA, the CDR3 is TGTGCCAGTAGTATGGGGACAGGGTCCACTAGCAATCAGCCCCAGCATTTT. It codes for CASSMGTGSTSNQPQHF.

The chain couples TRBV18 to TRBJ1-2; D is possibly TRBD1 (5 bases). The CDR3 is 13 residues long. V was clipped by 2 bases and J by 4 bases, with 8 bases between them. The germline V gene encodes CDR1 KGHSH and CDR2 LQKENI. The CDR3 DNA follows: TGTGCCAGCTCACCAGGGACTTTCTATGGCTACACCTTC. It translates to CASSPGTFYGYTF.

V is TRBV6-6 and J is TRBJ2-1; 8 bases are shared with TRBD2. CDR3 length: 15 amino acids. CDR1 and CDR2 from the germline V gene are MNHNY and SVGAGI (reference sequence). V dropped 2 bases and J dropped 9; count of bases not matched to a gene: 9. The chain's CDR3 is CASSYLGLANAEQFF. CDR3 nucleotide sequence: TGTGCCAGCAGTTACCTCGGACTAGCAAACGCTGAGCAGTTCTTC.

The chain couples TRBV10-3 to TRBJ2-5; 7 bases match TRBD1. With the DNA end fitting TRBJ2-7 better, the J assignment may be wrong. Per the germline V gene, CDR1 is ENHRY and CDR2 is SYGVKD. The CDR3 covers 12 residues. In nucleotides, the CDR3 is TGTGCCATCAGTGGGGACAGATACGAGCAGTACTTC. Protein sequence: CAISGDRYEQYF.

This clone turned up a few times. In nucleotides, the CDR3 is TGTGCCAGCAGCGGCCAAACCGGGAGTTATGGCTACACCTTC. It yields the protein CASSGQTGSYGYTF. V usage is TRBV2 and J usage is TRBJ1-2; D gene ambiguous. With 6 bases removed from V and 5 bases from J, the gap between germline ends came to 16 bases. Germline V lookup: CDR1 SNHLY, CDR2 FYNNEI. The CDR3 runs to 14 residues.